This record concerns one T cell receptor (beta chain) sequence. Antigen: not known. Per the germline V gene, CDR1 is MNHEY and CDR2 is SVGAGI. This CDR3 is built from 15 residues. V shed 6 bases and J shed 7 bases, with 22 bases lying between them. This sample stems from a study of Ad26.COV2.S vaccination and SARS-CoV-2 variants. Study-wide points: Spike-specific CD8+ and CD4+ T cell responses reportedly showed substantial breadth after vaccination. Placebo recipients had lower spike-specific TCR breadth than vaccine recipients. An underestimation of total T cell responses may have resulted from the TCR breadth and depth analyses. For non-spike TCRs, breadth in vaccine recipients resembled that in placebo recipients.

Data came from immunoSEQ multiplex PCR; TCRdb stores just in-frame clones and leaves some out. This sample has some 180,000 clones, with roughly nine tenths found just once. The rearrangement links TRBV6-5 to TRBJ2-7; D tentatively fits TRBD1 or TRBD2 (6 bases each). The sequence derives from a human donor who had recovered from COVID-19. The material sequenced was peripheral blood, taken after recovery from COVID-19. The CDR3 is CASRSYGGPPEEQYF. CDR3 sequence (DNA): TGTGCCAGCAGGTCCTATGGGGGGCCGCCTGAGGAGCAGTACTTC.